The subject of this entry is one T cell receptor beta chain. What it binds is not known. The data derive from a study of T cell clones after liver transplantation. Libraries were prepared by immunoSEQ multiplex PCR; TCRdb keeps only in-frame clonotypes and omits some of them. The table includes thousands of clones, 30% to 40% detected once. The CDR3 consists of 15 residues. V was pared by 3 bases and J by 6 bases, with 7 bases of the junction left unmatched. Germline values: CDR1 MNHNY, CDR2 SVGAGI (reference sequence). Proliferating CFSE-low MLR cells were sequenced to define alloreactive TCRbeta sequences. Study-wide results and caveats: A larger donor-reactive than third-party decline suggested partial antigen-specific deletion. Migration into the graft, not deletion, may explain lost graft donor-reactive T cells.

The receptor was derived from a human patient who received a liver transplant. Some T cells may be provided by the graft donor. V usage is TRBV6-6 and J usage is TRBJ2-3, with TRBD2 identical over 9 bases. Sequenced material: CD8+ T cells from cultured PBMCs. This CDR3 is CASSYLAGAVDTQYF. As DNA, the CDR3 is TGTGCCAGCAGTTATTTAGCGGGAGCGGTGGATACGCAGTATTTT.